This T cell receptor beta chain is drawn from a study of T-cell reconstitution after alpha-beta-depleted transplantation in children. The authors prepared the TCRbeta library with unique molecular identifiers. One entry per CDR3 protein results from TCRdb running MiXCR on the PCR reads. The table shows hundreds of thousands of distinct CDR3 sequences, with approximately 15% occurring only once. The CDR3 sequence is 14 residues long. CDR1 SGHNT and CDR2 YYREEE come from the germline V gene (reference sequence). The V and J ends lost 4 bases and 5 bases, in that order; junction bases with no gene match: 6.

Sample: PBMCs, mostly from graft donor cells, taken 360 days after TCRalphabeta/CD19-depleted stem cell transplant. This TCR came from a male patient younger than 18 who had a stem cell transplant for acute lymphoblastic leukemia, so the T cells may come from the graft donor. The genes are TRBV5-4 and TRBJ2-1, with TRBD1 matching over 7 bases. CDR3 nucleotide sequence: TGTGCCAGCAGCCCCGACAGGGAACACAATGAGCAGTTCTTC. Its protein product is CASSPDREHNEQFF.